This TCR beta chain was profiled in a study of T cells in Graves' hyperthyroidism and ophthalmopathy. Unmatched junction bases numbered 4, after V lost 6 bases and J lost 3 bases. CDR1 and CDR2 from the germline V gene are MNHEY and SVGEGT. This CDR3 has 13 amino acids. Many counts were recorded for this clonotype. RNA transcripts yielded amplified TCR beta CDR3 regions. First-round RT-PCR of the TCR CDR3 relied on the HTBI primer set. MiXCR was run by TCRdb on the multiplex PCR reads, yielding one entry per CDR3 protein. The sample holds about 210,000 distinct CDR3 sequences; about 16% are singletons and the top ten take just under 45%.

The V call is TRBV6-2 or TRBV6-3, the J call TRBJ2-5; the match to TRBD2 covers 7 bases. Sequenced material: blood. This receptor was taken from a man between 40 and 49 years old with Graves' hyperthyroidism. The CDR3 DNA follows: TGTGCCAGCAGAGGACTAGGAGAAGAGACCCAGTACTTC. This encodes CASRGLGEETQYF.